These T cell receptor beta chains were read from a single sample in a study of cytomegalovirus exposure and HLA in healthy donors. Clones were sequenced by immunoSEQ multiplex PCR, and TCRdb holds only the in-frame ones, with some missing. The sample carries fewer than 250,000 clones, 79% recorded once. The sequenced sample was PBMCs. The receptors were sampled from a male donor in good health and CMV-seropositive. CDR3s leave out the opening cysteine and the closing phenylalanine or tryptophan. A row's size may be missing; if present it is once, few, many or a size class.

v_gene	j_gene	abundance	CDR3aa
TRBV7-7	TRBJ2-7	few	ASSATQGEQY
TRBV25-1	TRBJ2-7	-	ASSGGQFLYEQY
TRBV19	TRBJ1-1	-	ASSNRGSSVTEAF
TRBV2	TRBJ2-7	-	ASSDPGSNYEQY
TRBV11-2	TRBJ1-2	-	ASSPRRYGYT
TRBV7-2	TRBJ2-1	-	ASSSGSGEQF
TRBV7-2	TRBJ2-3	-	ASSPSSGRADTQY
TRBV4-1	TRBJ2-3	-	ASSQDPGIGTDTQY
TRBV27	TRBJ1-1	-	ASSLSRGMSTEAF
TRBV27	TRBJ2-7	few	ASSLISGVASYEQY
TRBV7-2	TRBJ2-5	few	ASSLGGGGARETQY
TRBV6-6	TRBJ1-1	-	ASSYGQGEAF
TRBV6-5	TRBJ1-1	-	ASSYSRGANTEAF
TRBV10-3	TRBJ1-2	-	AISEPQKALRGGYT
TRBV7-9	TRBJ2-5	-	ASSEASGGLVETQY
TRBV4-3	TRBJ1-2	few	ASSQSGGQGYT
TRBV5-6	TRBJ1-2	-	ASSFFQGADYGYT
TRBV28	TRBJ2-3	-	ASSFRGTGTDTQY
TRBV27	TRBJ1-4	-	ASSLFPGSDEKLF
TRBV9	TRBJ1-1	-	ASSVEGGEAF
TRBV5-6	TRBJ2-5	once	ASSTFRLAGEVETQY
TRBV5-6	TRBJ1-1	-	ASSLTTGWVVTEAF
TRBV10-3	TRBJ2-1	-	AISAAGQGARAPEQF
TRBV6-4	TRBJ1-2	few	ASSERGSSNGYT
TRBV10-3	TRBJ1-1	-	AISYLARRLNTEAF
TRBV11-2	TRBJ1-2	few	ASSLGTGSYGYT
TRBV15	TRBJ2-4	-	ATSRDLLQGAIQY
TRBV18	TRBJ2-2	-	ASSPQQGRRAGELF
TRBV5-4	TRBJ2-1	-	ASSLIERRDEQF
TRBV30	TRBJ2-7	few	AWTQGTSGY
TRBV7-9	TRBJ2-7	-	ASRASWRGNYEQY
TRBV6-5	TRBJ2-2	-	ASRAQGNTGELF
TRBV7-3	TRBJ2-1	-	ASSLEVSSGMAYNEQF
TRBV5-1	TRBJ2-2	-	ASSFREYTGELF
TRBV29-1	TRBJ1-2	-	SVEGTGKNYGYT
TRBV19	TRBJ1-5	-	ASSMGAEYSNQPQH
TRBV12-1	TRBJ1-5	-	ASSFVGATGRDQPQH
TRBV27	TRBJ2-3	-	ASSLTRNSRDTQY
TRBV7-2	TRBJ2-7	-	SSSPVIIAGRAYEQY
TRBV18	TRBJ2-2	-	ASSPWTSGNTGELF
TRBV11-3	TRBJ2-3	-	ASSLRQNTQY
TRBV2	TRBJ2-1	-	ASSSDRTYNEQF
TRBV19	TRBJ1-5	-	ASSIATGWSQPQH
TRBV7-2	TRBJ2-2	-	ASSRGRGVNTGELF
TRBV4-3	-	-	ASSQGQWAFGEQY